Below are 6 T cell receptor beta chains sequenced from a single sample in a study of CD8+CD57+ T cells in acquired aplastic anemia. TCR beta VDJ and CDR3 were profiled, and genomic DNA was the template. TCRdb reprocessed the reads with MiXCR, giving one entry per CDR3 protein. The repertoire holds around 50,000 distinct CDR3 sequences, with 55% to 70% as singletons. Before being chosen for sequencing, patients had shown CD8+CD57+ cell expansion by flow cytometry. The specimen was sorted CD4+, CD8+, or CD8+CD57+ T cells (not recorded which) from PBMCs. The receptor source for this set is a human donor with aplastic anemia.

Sample share makes this clonotype medium-sized. The V gene is TRBV20-1, the J gene TRBJ2-7; 7 positions match TRBD2. Germline CDR1 DFQATT, CDR2 SNEGSKA (reference sequence). This CDR3 spans 13 amino acids. Trimming cost V 6 bases and J 9 bases; bases outside gene matches: 14. CDR3 nucleotides: TGCAGTGCCACCTTGGGGGAGGGGCGGAGGCAGTACTTC. Translated, it gives CSATLGEGRRQYF.

This clonotype was recorded many times. This chain connects TRBV27 to TRBJ1-5; 11 nucleotides match TRBD1. The germline V gene encodes CDR1 MNHEY and CDR2 SMNVEV (reference sequence). The CDR3 is 15 residues long. V trimming: 7 bases; J trimming: 3 bases; junction bases outside the gene matches: 5. CDR3 loop: CASKMGQGDNQPQHF. DNA for the CDR3: TGTGCCAGCAAGATGGGACAGGGGGACAATCAGCCCCAGCATTTT.

The chain employs TRBV20-1 and TRBJ1-6; 7 bases align to TRBD1. CDR3 length equals 14 residues. V was pared by 3 bases and J by 9 bases, with 8 bases of the junction left unmatched. Germline assignment: CDR1 DFQATT and CDR2 SNEGSKA (reference sequence). CDR3 nucleotides: TGCAGTGCTAGCCCCGACAGGGTTGGTTCACCCCTCCACTTT. It specifies CSASPDRVGSPLHF.

Ten or more counts support this clonotype. The rearrangement joins TRBV4-2 to TRBJ1-1; the D is unclear. Germline CDR1 LGHNA, CDR2 YNFKEQ. This CDR3 comprises 16 residues. Trimming removed 4 bases at V and 4 bases at J, with 19 bases between. The CDR3 reads CASSPFRGQVGTEAFF. As DNA, the CDR3 is TGTGCCAGCAGCCCCTTTCGCGGTCAGGTAGGCACTGAAGCTTTCTTT.

J is TRBJ2-3 and V is TRBV2, with 12 bases fitting TRBD2. This CDR3 has 14 amino acids. CDR1 and CDR2 from the germline V gene are SNHLY and FYNNEI. J was trimmed by 6 bases and V by 7 bases; bases with no gene match: 5. CDR3 nucleotides: TGTGCCAGCATGCTAGCGGGGGGGTGGGATACGCAGTATTTT. This encodes CASMLAGGWDTQYF.

J is TRBJ2-7 and V is TRBV2; tentatively, D is TRBD1 or TRBD2 (5 bases each). The CDR3 is made up of 14 amino acids. The germline CDR1 and CDR2 sequences are SNHLY and FYNNEI. Trimming shortened V by 4 bases and J by 0 bases, and 10 bases separated the two germline ends. DNA for the CDR3: TGTGCCAGCAGTGGGGGGACGTACTCCTACGAGCAGTACTTC. It yields the protein CASSGGTYSYEQYF.